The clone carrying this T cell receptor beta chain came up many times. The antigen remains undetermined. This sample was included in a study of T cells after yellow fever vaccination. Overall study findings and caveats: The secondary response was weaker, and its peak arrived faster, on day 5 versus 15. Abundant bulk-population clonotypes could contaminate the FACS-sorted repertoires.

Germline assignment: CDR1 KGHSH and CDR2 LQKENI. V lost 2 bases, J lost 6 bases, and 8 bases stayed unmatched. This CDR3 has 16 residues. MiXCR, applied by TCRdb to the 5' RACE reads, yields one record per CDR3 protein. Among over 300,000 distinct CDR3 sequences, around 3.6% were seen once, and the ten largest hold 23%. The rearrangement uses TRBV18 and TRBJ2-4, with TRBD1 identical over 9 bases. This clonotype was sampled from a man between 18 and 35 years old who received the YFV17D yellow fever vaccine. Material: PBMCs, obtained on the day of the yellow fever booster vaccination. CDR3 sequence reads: CASSPRGQGIPNIQYF. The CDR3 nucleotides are TGTGCCAGCTCACCAAGGGGACAGGGTATTCCAAACATTCAGTACTTC.